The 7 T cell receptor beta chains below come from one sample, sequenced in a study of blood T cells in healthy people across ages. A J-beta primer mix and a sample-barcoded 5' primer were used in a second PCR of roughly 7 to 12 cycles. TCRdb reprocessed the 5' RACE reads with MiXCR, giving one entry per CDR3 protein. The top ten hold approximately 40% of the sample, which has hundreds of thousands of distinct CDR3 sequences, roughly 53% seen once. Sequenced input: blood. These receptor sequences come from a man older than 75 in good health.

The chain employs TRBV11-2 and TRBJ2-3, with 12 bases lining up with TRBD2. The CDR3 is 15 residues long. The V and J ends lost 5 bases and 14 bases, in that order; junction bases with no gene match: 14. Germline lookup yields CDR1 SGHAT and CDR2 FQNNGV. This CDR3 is CASSPGLAGPRYAYF. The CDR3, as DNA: TGTGCCAGCAGCCCAGGACTAGCGGGACCCAGATACGCGTATTTT.

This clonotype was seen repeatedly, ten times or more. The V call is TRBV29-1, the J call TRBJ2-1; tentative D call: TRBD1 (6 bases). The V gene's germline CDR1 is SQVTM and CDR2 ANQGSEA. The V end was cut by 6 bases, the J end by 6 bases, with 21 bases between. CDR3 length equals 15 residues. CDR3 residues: CSVVAGVDFLNEQFF. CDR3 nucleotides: TGCAGCGTAGTGGCAGGGGTCGACTTTCTCAATGAGCAGTTCTTC.

The DNA for the CDR3 is TGCAGCGCACCTACGGGGAGCTCCTACAATGAGCAGTTCTTC. Encoded protein: CSAPTGSSYNEQFF. This chain links TRBV29-1 with TRBJ2-1; D is perhaps TRBD2 (5 bases). Germline V gene lookup returns CDR1 SQVTM and CDR2 ANQGSEA. V was trimmed by 7 bases and J by 0 bases, leaving 13 bases between them. This CDR3 contains 14 residues.

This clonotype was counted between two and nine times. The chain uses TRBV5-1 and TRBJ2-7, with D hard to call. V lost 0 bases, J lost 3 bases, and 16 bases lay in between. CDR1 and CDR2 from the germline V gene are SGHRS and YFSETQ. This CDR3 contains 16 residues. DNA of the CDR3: TGCGCCAGCAGCTTGGAAGCATGGACCGGAGTCTACGAGCAGTACTTC. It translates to CASSLEAWTGVYEQYF.

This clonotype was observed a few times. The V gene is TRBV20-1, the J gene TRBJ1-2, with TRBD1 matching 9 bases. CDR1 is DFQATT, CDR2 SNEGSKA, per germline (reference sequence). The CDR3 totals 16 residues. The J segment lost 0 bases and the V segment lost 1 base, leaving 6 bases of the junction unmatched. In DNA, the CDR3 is TGCAGTGCTAGAGGGGACAGGGCGAACGCTAACTATGGCTACACCTTC. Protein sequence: CSARGDRANANYGYTF.

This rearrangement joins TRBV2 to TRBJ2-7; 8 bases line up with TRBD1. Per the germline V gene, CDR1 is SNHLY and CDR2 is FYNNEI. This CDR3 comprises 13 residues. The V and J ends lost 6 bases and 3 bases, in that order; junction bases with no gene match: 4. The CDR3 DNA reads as TGTGCCAGCAGGGCCGGACAGGGCTACGAGCAGTACTTC. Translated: CASRAGQGYEQYF.

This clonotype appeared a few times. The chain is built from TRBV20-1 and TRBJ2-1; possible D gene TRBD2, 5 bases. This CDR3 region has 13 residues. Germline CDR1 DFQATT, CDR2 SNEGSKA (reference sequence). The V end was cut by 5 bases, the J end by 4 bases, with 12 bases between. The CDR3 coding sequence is TGCAGTGCTTCGGACTCAAATTACAATGAGCAGTTCTTC. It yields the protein CSASDSNYNEQFF.